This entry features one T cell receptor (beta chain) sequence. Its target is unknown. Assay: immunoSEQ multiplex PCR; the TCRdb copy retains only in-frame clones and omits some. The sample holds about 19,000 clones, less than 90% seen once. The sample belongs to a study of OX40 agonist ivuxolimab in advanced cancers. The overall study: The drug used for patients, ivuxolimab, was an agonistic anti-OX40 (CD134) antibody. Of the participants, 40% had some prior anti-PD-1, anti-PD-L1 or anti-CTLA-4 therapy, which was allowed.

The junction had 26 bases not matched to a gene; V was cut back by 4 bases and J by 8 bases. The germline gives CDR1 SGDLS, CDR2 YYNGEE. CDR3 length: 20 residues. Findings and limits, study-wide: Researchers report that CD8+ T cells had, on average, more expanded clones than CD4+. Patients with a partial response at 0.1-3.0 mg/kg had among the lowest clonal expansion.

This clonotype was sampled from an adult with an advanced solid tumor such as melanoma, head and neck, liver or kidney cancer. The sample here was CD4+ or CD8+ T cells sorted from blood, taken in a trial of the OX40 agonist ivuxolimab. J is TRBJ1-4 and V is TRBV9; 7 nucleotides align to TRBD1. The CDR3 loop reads CASSPRPGTVDARYGEKLFF. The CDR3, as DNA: TGTGCCAGCAGCCCCCGTCCCGGGACAGTGGACGCCAGATACGGGGAAAAACTGTTTTTT.